This T cell receptor (beta chain) stems from a study of early T cells in non-severe SARS-CoV-2 infection. Overall study: Bulk RNA from unsorted whole blood was sequenced; chains were unpaired.

Germline V gene data show CDR1 as SGHRS and CDR2 as YFSETQ. This CDR3 region has 13 residues. V was clipped by 4 bases and J by 6 bases, with 10 bases between them. Notes on the study in general: The study's VDJdb matching favored anti-spike CD8 responses and missed private and CD4 specificities.

Each single cDNA molecule received a unique molecular identifier. TCRdb independently ran MiXCR on the 5' RACE reads; one entry per CDR3 protein. The sample lists around 66,000 distinct CDR3 sequences; 13% were seen once. The table lists this clonotype with a few counts. Antigen: not known. The sequenced material came from whole blood. This rearrangement joins TRBV5-1 to TRBJ2-2; D call uncertain. The source of this sequence is an adult who was a healthcare worker with PCR-confirmed SARS-CoV-2 infection or an uninfected control (not recorded which). CDR3 nucleotides: TGCGCCAGCAGCCTCCAGGCTTCCGGGGAGCTGTTTTTT. This translates into CASSLQASGELFF.